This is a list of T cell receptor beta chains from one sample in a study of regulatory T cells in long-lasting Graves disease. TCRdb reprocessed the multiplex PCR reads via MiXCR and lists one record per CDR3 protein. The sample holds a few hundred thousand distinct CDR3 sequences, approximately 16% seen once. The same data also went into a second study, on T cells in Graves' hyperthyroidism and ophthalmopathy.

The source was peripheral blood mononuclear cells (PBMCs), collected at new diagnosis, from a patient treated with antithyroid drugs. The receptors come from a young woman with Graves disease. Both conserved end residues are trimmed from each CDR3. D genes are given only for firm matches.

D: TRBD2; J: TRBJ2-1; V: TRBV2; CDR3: AGSEAMIAGSNEQF
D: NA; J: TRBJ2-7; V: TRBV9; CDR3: ASSVGGTPYEQY
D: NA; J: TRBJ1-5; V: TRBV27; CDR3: ASSLSGARSQPQH
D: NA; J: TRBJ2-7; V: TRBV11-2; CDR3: ASSLPGNRAYEQY
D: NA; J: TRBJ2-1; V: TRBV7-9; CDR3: ASSYVADNEQF
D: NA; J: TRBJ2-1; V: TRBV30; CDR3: AWSRTPTEQF
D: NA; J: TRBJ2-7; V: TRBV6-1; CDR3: ASKGAAGLPEQY
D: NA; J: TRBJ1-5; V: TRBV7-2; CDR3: ASSSFQGYQPQH
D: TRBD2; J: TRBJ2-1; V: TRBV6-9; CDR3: ASGSTFSGRAPETI
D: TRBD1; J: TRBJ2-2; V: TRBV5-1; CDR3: ASSLGGQGATGELF
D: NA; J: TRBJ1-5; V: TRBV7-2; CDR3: ASSLAGLSNQPQH
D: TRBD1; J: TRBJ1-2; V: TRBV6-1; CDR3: ASRADRGQAYGYT
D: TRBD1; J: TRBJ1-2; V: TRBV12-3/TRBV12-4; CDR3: ASRRTGGDDGYT
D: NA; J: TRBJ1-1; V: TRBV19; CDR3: ASIPGPDTEAF
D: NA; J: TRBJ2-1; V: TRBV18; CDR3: ASSPVRERSYNEQF
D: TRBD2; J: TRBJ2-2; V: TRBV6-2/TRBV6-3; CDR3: ASEQQRGGTGELF
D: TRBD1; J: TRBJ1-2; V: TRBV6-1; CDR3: ASRGTGGVYGYT
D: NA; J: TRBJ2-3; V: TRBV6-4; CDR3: ASSDHRGADTQY
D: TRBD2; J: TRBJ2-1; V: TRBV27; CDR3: ASRGRLAGPRSYNEQF
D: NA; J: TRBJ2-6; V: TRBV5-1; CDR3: ASSLVPETSSGANVLT
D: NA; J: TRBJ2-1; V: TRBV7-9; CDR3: ASSPLIDNEQF
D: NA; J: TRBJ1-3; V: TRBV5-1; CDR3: ASSFGDTVGTIY
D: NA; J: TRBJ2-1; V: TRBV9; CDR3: ASSAQGPQF
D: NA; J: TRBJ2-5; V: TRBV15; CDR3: ATSRDRGTQETQY
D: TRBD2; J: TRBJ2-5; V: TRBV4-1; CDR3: ASSSASGWQETQY
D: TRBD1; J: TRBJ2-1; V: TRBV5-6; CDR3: ASSLGNRGYNEQF
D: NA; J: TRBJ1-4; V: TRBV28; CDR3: ASSLLTGSQGTNEKLF
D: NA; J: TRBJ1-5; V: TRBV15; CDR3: ATSRDPVQPQH
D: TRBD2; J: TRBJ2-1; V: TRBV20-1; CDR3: SARFLAGGPNEQF
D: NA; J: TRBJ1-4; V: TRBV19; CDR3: ASSIQGARDEKLF
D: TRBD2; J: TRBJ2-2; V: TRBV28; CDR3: ASTVPTSGRVGELF
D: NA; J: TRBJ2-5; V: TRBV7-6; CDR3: ASSLGGARETQY
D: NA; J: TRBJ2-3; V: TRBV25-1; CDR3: ASSELMGTDTQY
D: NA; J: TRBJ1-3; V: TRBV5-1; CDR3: ASSSGDPNSGNTIY
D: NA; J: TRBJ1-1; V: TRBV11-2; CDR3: ASSLDPVYTEAF
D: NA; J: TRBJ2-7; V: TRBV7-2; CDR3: ASSPTFNHEQY
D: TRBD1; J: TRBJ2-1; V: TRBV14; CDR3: ASSRPGQDSYNEQF
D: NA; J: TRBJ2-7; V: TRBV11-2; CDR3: ASSHPDLYYEQY
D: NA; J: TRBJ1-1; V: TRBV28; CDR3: ASRTRENTEAF
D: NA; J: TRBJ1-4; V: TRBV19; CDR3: ASSPGGLDEKLF
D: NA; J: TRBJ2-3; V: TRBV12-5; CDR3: ASGLVLAADTQY
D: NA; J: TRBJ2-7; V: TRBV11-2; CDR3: ASSYGGYEQY
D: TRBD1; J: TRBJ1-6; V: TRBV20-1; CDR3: SARTGTAWDSPLH
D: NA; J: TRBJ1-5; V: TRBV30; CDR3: AWSGAFNQPQH
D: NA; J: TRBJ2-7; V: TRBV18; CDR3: ASSPNVGVHEQY
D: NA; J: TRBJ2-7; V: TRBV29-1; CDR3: SVVARIYEQY
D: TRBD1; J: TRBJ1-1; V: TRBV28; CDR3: ASSSWTGISGEAF
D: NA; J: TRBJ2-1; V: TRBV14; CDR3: ASSQRVVGEGYNEQF
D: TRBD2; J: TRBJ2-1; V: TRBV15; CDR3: ATSSYSGRSNEQF
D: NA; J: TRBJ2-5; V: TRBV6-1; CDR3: ASRGDRETQY
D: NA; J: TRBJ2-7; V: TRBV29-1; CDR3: SVEDLRGGEQY
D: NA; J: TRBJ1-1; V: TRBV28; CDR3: ASSLLQPDRAF
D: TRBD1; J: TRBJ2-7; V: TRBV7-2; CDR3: ASSIGTGSYEQY